These 32 T cell receptor beta chains originate from one sample sequenced in a study of CD8+ T cells in alopecia areata (dated 2018 in TCRdb). The library was built by means of the immunoSEQ multiplex PCR assay. To provide template for TCR sequencing, every sample had RNA extracted and reverse transcribed into cDNA. TCRdb took this table from immuneACCESS and kept in-frame rearrangements with V and J called. Such tables lack part of the clones; where checked against another copy, unresolved V genes explain under half of the gap, and the rest is unexplained. Here the sample has under 150,000 clones; roughly 60% occur a single time. The ten largest account for 35% to 40% of the sample. The sequencing sample was made of CD8+ T cells sorted from blood. These receptors came from a human donor in good health.

The chain links TRBV27 to TRBJ2-3; D remains ambiguous. Trimming removed 1 base from V and 2 bases from J, with 7 bases in between. This CDR3 region has 14 residues. Germline CDR1 is MNHEY and CDR2 is SMNVEV (reference sequence). The CDR3 sequence is CASSLLGYTDTQYF. The CDR3 nucleotides are TGTGCCAGCAGTTTATTGGGTTACACAGATACGCAGTATTTT.

V usage is TRBV5-4 and J usage is TRBJ1-4; a possible D gene is TRBD1 (5 bases). The CDR3 has 13 residues. V lost 4 bases and J lost 8, with 12 bases in between. Germline V gene sequence: CDR1 SGHNT, CDR2 YYREEE (reference sequence). The DNA for the CDR3 is TGTGCCAGCAGCCTGGGGGGACGGGAAAAACTGTTTTTT. It specifies CASSLGGREKLFF.

This clone appeared a few times. Other DNA sequences in the sample encode the same CDR3. The chain recombines TRBV29-1 with TRBJ2-3, with D tentatively TRBD2 (6 bases). The CDR3 is made up of 12 amino acids. Germline CDR1 reads SQVTM; CDR2 reads ANQGSEA. Trimming took 1 base from V and 4 from J, leaving 6 bases between them. In nucleotides, the CDR3 is TGCAGCGTTGAAGGGAGGGCAGATACGCAGTATTTT. It encodes CSVEGRADTQYF.

The chain uses TRBV6-6 and TRBJ2-7, with 9 positions matching TRBD1. V lost 5 bases to trimming and J lost 2 bases; unmatched junction nucleotides: 7. Germline loops: CDR1 MNHNY, CDR2 SVGAGI (reference sequence). CDR3 length equals 15 residues. CDR3 coding DNA: TGTGCCAGCAGTCGGCCCGGGACAGGGACCTACGAGCAGTACTTC. Protein product: CASSRPGTGTYEQYF.

The CDR3 is CASSQRRTAGQPQHF. The CDR3, as DNA: TGCGCCAGCAGTCAACGACGGACGGCGGGTCAGCCCCAGCATTTT. This sequence joins TRBV23-1 and TRBJ1-5; D is unclear. TRBV23-1 is an ORF; its function is uncertain. The V gene lost 2 bases and the J gene lost 6 bases, with 14 bases spanning the gap. The CDR3 sequence is 15 residues long.

This clone has a single count. The chain joins TRBV6-6 to TRBJ2-7; 16 bases agree with TRBD2. Germline CDR1 and CDR2: MNHNY and SVGAGI (reference sequence). J gave up 4 bases and V 7 bases, and 7 bases lay outside the gene matches. The CDR3 runs to 16 residues. CDR3 sequence (DNA): TGTGCCAGCAAGGGACTAGCGGGAGGGCGGGCTTACGAGCAGTACTTC. It yields the protein CASKGLAGGRAYEQYF.

The rearrangement links TRBV9 to TRBJ1-1; D gene unclear. V was trimmed by 0 bases and J by 1 base, leaving 7 bases between them. This CDR3 is built from 14 residues. The germline gives CDR1 SGDLS, CDR2 YYNGEE. The CDR3 here is CASSVDGSNTEAFF. The CDR3 DNA follows: TGTGCCAGCAGCGTAGACGGATCGAACACTGAAGCTTTCTTT.

This clone came up a few times. The chain is built from TRBV29-1 and TRBJ1-5, with D possibly matching TRBD1 (6 bases). The CDR3 consists of 13 residues. Germline lookup yields CDR1 SQVTM and CDR2 ANQGSEA. Between the trimmed V and J ends, which lost 4 bases and 6 bases, there was a span of 13 bases. The CDR3 bases are TGCAGCGTTGTTACAGGGCTGGGTCAGCCCCAGCATTTT. Protein product: CSVVTGLGQPQHF.

The chain recombines TRBV25-1 with TRBJ2-2; D is ambiguous. This CDR3 region has 13 residues. Trimming removed 1 base at V and 6 bases at J, with 6 bases between. Germline V gives CDR1 MGHDK, CDR2 SYGVNS. CDR3 coding DNA: TGTGCCAGCAGTGAATTCAACGCCGGGGAGCTGTTTTTT. Amino acid sequence: CASSEFNAGELFF. Supplemented by reference TRBV25-1 and TRBJ2-2, the full variable domain reads EADIYQTPRYLVIGTGKKITLECSQTMGHDKMYWYQQDPGMELHLIHYSYGVNSTEKGDLSSESTVSRIRTEHFPLTLESARPSHTSQYLCASSEFNAGELFFGEGSRLTVL.

This chain joins TRBV30 and TRBJ2-1, with 8 positions matching TRBD2. There are 15 residues in the CDR3. Trimming cost V 4 bases and J 0 bases; bases outside gene matches: 5. CDR1 and CDR2 (germline): GTSNPN, SVGIG (reference sequence). CDR3 amino acids: CAWTREVFSYNEQFF. The CDR3 DNA follows: TGTGCCTGGACGCGGGAGGTATTCTCCTACAATGAGCAGTTCTTC.

The gene calls are TRBV2 and TRBJ2-1, with 11 bases aligning to TRBD2. This CDR3 contains 14 residues. CDR1 SNHLY and CDR2 FYNNEI come from the germline V gene. With 7 bases clipped from V and 10 bases from J, the junction kept 9 bases outside the gene matches. The CDR3: CASIPGLAEEEQFF. In DNA form, the CDR3 reads TGTGCCAGCATACCGGGACTAGCGGAGGAAGAGCAGTTCTTC.

This clone was detected only a few times. The chain has TRBV10-3 and TRBJ2-1, with D unresolved. The germline gives CDR1 ENHRY, CDR2 SYGVKD. Trimming removed 0 bases at V and 6 bases at J, with 3 bases between. CDR3 size: 12 residues. CDR3 nucleotides: TGTGCCATCAGTGAGTCTAGCAATGAGCAGTTCTTC. It is translated as CAISESSNEQFF.

This chain connects TRBV11-2 to TRBJ2-5, with D uncertain. The V end lost 5 bases, the J end lost 2 bases, and 12 bases lay between the germline ends. This CDR3 is built from 14 residues. The germline CDR1 and CDR2 sequences are SGHAT and FQNNGV. Here the CDR3 DNA reads TGTGCCAGCAGCCCGTCGTGGAGACAAGAGACCCAGTACTTC. The encoded protein is CASSPSWRQETQYF.

The chain is built from TRBV27 and TRBJ2-7, with D perhaps TRBD1 (6 bases). This CDR3 has 15 amino acids. V shed 5 bases and J shed 2 bases, with 16 bases lying between them. CDR1 and CDR2 (germline): MNHEY, SMNVEV (reference sequence). The CDR3 spells CASSIQGERPYEQYF. Written as DNA, the CDR3 is TGTGCCAGCAGTATACAGGGTGAGAGGCCCTACGAGCAGTACTTC.

The rearrangement links TRBV29-1 to TRBJ1-2, with a possible D match to TRBD1 (6 bases). Trimming pared 0 bases from V and 4 bases from J, leaving 9 bases between. This CDR3 is 13 amino acids long. The germline V gene encodes CDR1 SQVTM and CDR2 ANQGSEA. The chain's CDR3 is CSVEEDSFYGYTF. CDR3 nucleotides: TGCAGCGTTGAAGAGGACAGTTTCTATGGCTACACCTTC. The whole variable domain, filled in from reference TRBV29-1 and TRBJ1-2, reads SAVISQKPSRDICQRGTSLTIQCQVDSQVTMMFWYRQQPGQSLTLIATANQGSEATYESGFVIDKFPISRPNLTFSTLTVSNMSPEDSSIYLCSVEEDSFYGYTFGSGTRLTVV.

V and J are TRBV10-3 and TRBJ2-2; 11 bases match TRBD2. CDR1 and CDR2 (germline): ENHRY, SYGVKD. Germline trimming cut 2 bases from V and 0 bases from J; bases unmatched to any gene: 2. The CDR3 contains 17 residues. The CDR3 here is CAISEETSGTNTGELFF. CDR3 coding DNA: TGTGCCATCAGTGAGGAGACTAGCGGGACGAACACCGGGGAGCTGTTTTTT.

A few counts support this clone. The chain has TRBV2 and TRBJ2-3; the match to TRBD2 covers 10 bases. With 8 bases clipped from V and 4 bases from J, the junction kept 6 bases outside the gene matches. The CDR3 consists of 14 residues. CDR1 and CDR2 (germline): SNHLY, FYNNEI. CDR3 nucleotides: TGTGCCAGCGGAAGCGGGAGGGCCTCAGATACGCAGTATTTT. It yields the protein CASGSGRASDTQYF.

The chain couples TRBV29-1 to TRBJ1-1, with D tentatively TRBD1 (6 bases). Deletions cut 7 bases from V and 1 base from J, with 13 bases between. Germline V lookup: CDR1 SQVTM, CDR2 ANQGSEA. The CDR3 covers 13 residues. Here the CDR3 reads CSALPGENTEAFF. In nucleotides, the CDR3 is TGCAGCGCCCTCCCAGGGGAGAACACTGAAGCTTTCTTT.

This clone was recorded only once. The J gene is TRBJ2-7, the V gene TRBV30; D is perhaps TRBD2 (6 bases). With 1 base removed from V and 0 bases from J, the gap between germline ends came to 13 bases. CDR1 is GTSNPN and CDR2 is SVGIG in the germline V gene (reference sequence). The CDR3 extends over 15 amino acids. CDR3 DNA sequence: TGTGCCTGGAGTGCCTGGGGGACTTTCTCCTACGAGCAGTACTTC. Its translation: CAWSAWGTFSYEQYF.

The rearrangement uses TRBV9 and TRBJ2-3, with TRBD2 matching over 8 bases. The J segment lost 7 bases and the V segment lost 4 bases, leaving 11 bases of the junction unmatched. This CDR3 comprises 15 residues. CDR1 and CDR2 from the germline V gene are SGDLS and YYNGEE. The CDR3 protein is CASSQGSSGVYTQYF. The CDR3 nucleotides read TGTGCCAGCAGCCAAGGGAGTAGCGGGGTATATACGCAGTATTTT. Drawing the rest from reference TRBV9 and TRBJ2-3, the complete variable domain is DSGVTQTPKHLITATGQRVTLRCSPRSGDLSVYWYQQSLDQGLQFLIQYYNGEERAKGNILERFSAQQFPDLHSELNLSSLELGDSALYFCASSQGSSGVYTQYFGPGTRLTVL.

The rearrangement joins TRBV4-1 to TRBJ1-1; D possibly corresponds to TRBD1 (5 bases). The CDR3 loop spans 15 amino acids. Trimming removed 3 bases from V and 5 bases from J, with 16 bases in between. Germline CDR1 is MGHRA and CDR2 is YSYEKL. The CDR3 DNA reads TGCGCCAGCAGCCAGGCACCGGGGCTGCTAACTGAAGCTTTCTTT. Translating gives CASSQAPGLLTEAFF.

This chain uses TRBV29-1 with TRBJ1-1; perhaps TRBD1 as D (5 bases). Trimming removed 4 bases from V and 0 bases from J, with 27 bases in between. This CDR3 is 19 amino acids long. CDR1 SQVTM and CDR2 ANQGSEA come from the germline V gene. The CDR3 DNA follows: TGCAGCGTTGCTGGGCGGCGGACGGCCGGGGGAGCGATGAACACTGAAGCTTTCTTT. Translation: CSVAGRRTAGGAMNTEAFF.

The rearrangement links TRBV5-1 to TRBJ2-1; D is unresolved. The V end was cut by 0 bases, the J end by 5 bases, with 6 bases between. The CDR3 length is 13 residues. In germline, CDR1 is SGHRS, CDR2 YFSETQ. CDR3 DNA sequence: TGCGCCAGCAGCTTGGCTTTGAACAATGAGCAGTTCTTC. Amino acids: CASSLALNNEQFF. The complete variable domain, with remaining parts taken from reference TRBV5-1 and TRBJ2-1, reads KAGVTQTPRYLIKTRGQQVTLSCSPISGHRSVSWYQQTPGQGLQFLFEYFSETQRNKGNFPGRFSGRQFSNSRSEMNVSTLELGDSALYLCASSLALNNEQFFGPGTRLTVL.

The genes are TRBV5-6 and TRBJ2-7; no clear D. Per the germline V gene, CDR1 is SGHDT and CDR2 is YYEEEE. This CDR3 has 11 residues. The ends were cut back, 4 bases at V and 4 bases at J, with 6 bases in the middle. CDR3 nucleotides: TGTGCCAGCAGCACCGTTTACGAGCAGTACTTC. As protein: CASSTVYEQYF. Complete variable domain (other parts from reference TRBV5-6 and TRBJ2-7): DAGVTQSPTHLIKTRGQQVTLRCSPKSGHDTVSWYQQALGQGPQFIFQYYEEEERQRGNFPDRFSGHQFPNYSSELNVNALLLGDSALYLCASSTVYEQYFGPGTRLTVT.

The table lists this clone with a few counts. The rearrangement links TRBV7-8 to TRBJ2-3; D possibly corresponds to TRBD1 (5 bases). The CDR3 totals 14 residues. Trimming left V 6 bases short and J 2 bases short, with 12 bases between. The germline V gene has CDR1 SGHVS and CDR2 FQNEAQ. CDR3 coding DNA: TGTGCCAGCAGGGGGTCAGGGTTCACAGATACGCAGTATTTT. Its protein is CASRGSGFTDTQYF.

This clone was counted a few times. The rearrangement links TRBV29-1 to TRBJ2-5, with 7 bases aligning to TRBD1. This CDR3 region has 14 residues. CDR1 and CDR2 from the germline V gene are SQVTM and ANQGSEA. Germline trimming cut 3 bases from V and 5 bases from J; bases unmatched to any gene: 9. The chain's CDR3 is CSVDDRARRETQYF. Here the CDR3 DNA reads TGCAGCGTTGACGACAGGGCCCGGAGGGAGACCCAGTACTTC.

V and J are TRBV15 and TRBJ1-5, with 7 bases identical to TRBD1. Unmatched junction bases numbered 11, after V lost 2 bases and J lost 7 bases. CDR1 is LNHNV and CDR2 is YYDKDF in the germline V gene (reference sequence). The CDR3 is made up of 16 amino acids. In DNA, the CDR3 is TGTGCCACCAGCAGATCCCCCGAAGGGGGCTGGCAGCCCCAGCATTTT. Its translation: CATSRSPEGGWQPQHF.

J is TRBJ2-7 and V is TRBV9; D is ambiguous. Germline CDR1 and CDR2: SGDLS and YYNGEE. This CDR3 comprises 13 residues. Trimming stripped 0 bases from V and 3 bases from J, with 7 bases between. The CDR3 is CASSVVPNYEQYF. In DNA, the CDR3 is TGTGCCAGCAGCGTAGTTCCCAACTACGAGCAGTACTTC.

The chain combines TRBV15 with TRBJ2-1, with TRBD2 identical over 7 bases. V lost 2 bases to trimming and J lost 3 bases; unmatched junction nucleotides: 1. Germline values: CDR1 LNHNV, CDR2 YYDKDF (reference sequence). There are 14 residues in the CDR3. Written as DNA, the CDR3 is TGTGCCACCAGCAGACTAGCGGTCTACAATGAGCAGTTCTTC. This sequence encodes CATSRLAVYNEQFF.

The V gene is TRBV25-1, the J gene TRBJ2-7, with 7 bases identical to TRBD2. The CDR3 consists of 13 residues. The trim removed 6 bases at V and 2 bases at J, leaving 4 bases unmatched. Germline V lookup: CDR1 MGHDK, CDR2 SYGVNS. The CDR3 sequence: CASRGGFAYEQYF. In nucleotides, the CDR3 is TGTGCCAGCAGGGGGGGGTTTGCCTACGAGCAGTACTTC.

The V call is TRBV4-1, the J call TRBJ1-3; D ambiguous. Deletions cut 4 bases from V and 0 bases from J, with 7 bases between. The CDR3 loop spans 14 amino acids. The germline gives CDR1 MGHRA, CDR2 YSYEKL. The CDR3 bases are TGCGCCAGCAGCCTGGGAGACTCTGGAAACACCATATATTTT. Translated: CASSLGDSGNTIYF.

This rearrangement joins TRBV9 to TRBJ2-7, with 10 bases matching TRBD2. The ends lost 3 bases at V and 6 bases at J; junction bases unmatched: 0. The CDR3 is 12 amino acids. Per the germline V gene, CDR1 is SGDLS and CDR2 is YYNGEE. The CDR3: CASSGTSGEQYF. The CDR3 nucleotides read TGTGCCAGCAGCGGGACTAGCGGCGAGCAGTACTTC.